One and the same sample provided the 8 T cell receptor beta chains below, sequenced in a study of T cells in Graves' hyperthyroidism and ophthalmopathy. Regions amplified from RNA transcripts were the TCR beta CDR3 regions. In the first-round RT-PCR of the TCR CDR3, the HTBI primer set was used. From the multiplex PCR reads, TCRdb called clonotypes with MiXCR, one entry per CDR3 protein. This table has around 500,000 distinct CDR3 sequences, roughly 23% appearing once. The sequencing input was blood. The source of these receptors is a woman in her sixties or seventies with Graves' ophthalmopathy.

This clonotype occurred a few times. V gene TRBV5-1 combines with J gene TRBJ2-1, with D unresolved. This CDR3 is 11 amino acids long. Trimming removed 1 base at V and 10 bases at J, with 6 bases between. The germline V gene encodes CDR1 SGHRS and CDR2 YFSETQ. The CDR3 sequence is CASSLLQEQFF. The DNA of the CDR3 is TGCGCCAGCAGCTTGCTACAGGAGCAGTTCTTC.

The chain joins TRBV7-3 to TRBJ2-1; 8 nucleotides line up with TRBD2. The CDR3 is made up of 16 amino acids. Germline V lookup: CDR1 SGHTA, CDR2 FQGTGA. V lost 4 bases and J lost 4; bases outside the gene matches: 9. As DNA, the CDR3 is TGTGCCAGCAGCTCCAACCAGGGACTAGTATACAATGAGCAGTTCTTC. Encoded protein: CASSSNQGLVYNEQFF.

Only a few counts were recorded for this clonotype. This chain links TRBV30 with TRBJ2-3, with D unclear. Trimming took 3 bases from V and 4 from J, leaving 5 bases between them. In germline, CDR1 is GTSNPN, CDR2 SVGIG (reference sequence). The CDR3 runs to 11 residues. The CDR3 coding sequence is TGTGCCTGGAGAGGTTCAGATACGCAGTATTTT. Protein product: CAWRGSDTQYF.

The table lists this clonotype with many counts. V and J are TRBV12-3 or TRBV12-4 and TRBJ2-1; the match to TRBD2 covers 14 bases. V was pared by 0 bases and J by 7 bases, with 8 bases of the junction left unmatched. CDR3 size: 18 residues. The CDR3 DNA sequence: TGTGCCAGCAGTTTAGCAAGGGGGGGACTAGCGGGAGATAATGAGCAGTTCTTC. Amino acid sequence: CASSLARGGLAGDNEQFF.

The chain uses TRBV7-9 and TRBJ2-3, with D perhaps TRBD1 (5 bases). Germline V gene data show CDR1 as SEHNR and CDR2 as FQNEAQ (reference sequence). The CDR3 runs 15 residues. The ends were cut back, 2 bases at V and 0 bases at J, with 9 bases in the middle. This chain's CDR3 is CASSLRTPSTDTQYF. CDR3 in DNA: TGTGCCAGCAGCTTAAGGACACCAAGCACAGATACGCAGTATTTT.

This chain uses TRBV20-1 with TRBJ1-5; 7 nucleotides agree with TRBD1. Germline CDR1 reads DFQATT; CDR2 reads SNEGSKA (reference sequence). Trimming cost V 3 bases and J 16 bases; bases outside gene matches: 12. CDR3 size: 12 residues. The CDR3 region is CSASEGGGHSHF. CDR3 nucleotide sequence: TGCAGTGCTAGTGAAGGGGGCGGCCACTCTCATTTT.

There are many counts of this clonotype. The CDR3 region has the DNA TGTGCCAGCAGCCCTTACCTAGGCACTTTTGAAGCTTTCTTT. It codes for CASSPYLGTFEAFF. The chain couples TRBV27 to TRBJ1-1; no definite D call. The CDR3 has 14 residues. V lost 6 bases to trimming and J lost 7 bases, with 18 bases between them. Per germline, CDR1 MNHEY and CDR2 SMNVEV (reference sequence).

Only one count was recorded for this clonotype. V gene TRBV11-3 combines with J gene TRBJ2-3, with D tentatively TRBD2 (5 bases). CDR1 SGHNT and CDR2 YENEEA come from the germline V gene. This CDR3 has 14 residues. V dropped 1 base and J dropped 6 bases, with 11 bases sitting between them. DNA for the CDR3: TGTGCCAGCAGCTTAGGACCCGGGGAGGATACGCAGTATTTT. Residues: CASSLGPGEDTQYF.